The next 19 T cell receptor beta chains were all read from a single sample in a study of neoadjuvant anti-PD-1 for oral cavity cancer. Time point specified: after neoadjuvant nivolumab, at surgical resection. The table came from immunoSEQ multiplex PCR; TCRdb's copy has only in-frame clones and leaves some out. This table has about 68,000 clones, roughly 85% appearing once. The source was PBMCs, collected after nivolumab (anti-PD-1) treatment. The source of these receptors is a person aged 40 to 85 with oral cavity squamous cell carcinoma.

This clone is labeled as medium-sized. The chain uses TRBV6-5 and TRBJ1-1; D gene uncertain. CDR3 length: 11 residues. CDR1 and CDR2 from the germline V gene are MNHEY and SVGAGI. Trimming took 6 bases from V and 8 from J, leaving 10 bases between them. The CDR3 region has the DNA TGTGCCAGCAGCCGATGGTCGGAAGCTTTCTTT. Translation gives CASSRWSEAFF.

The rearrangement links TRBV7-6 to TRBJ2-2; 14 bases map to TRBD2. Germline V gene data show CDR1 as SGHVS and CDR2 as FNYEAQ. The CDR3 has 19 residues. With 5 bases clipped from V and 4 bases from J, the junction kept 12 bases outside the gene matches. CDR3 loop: CASSQNVGTSGSFTGELFF. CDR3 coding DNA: TGTGCCAGCAGCCAAAATGTTGGGACTAGCGGGAGTTTCACCGGGGAGCTGTTTTTT.

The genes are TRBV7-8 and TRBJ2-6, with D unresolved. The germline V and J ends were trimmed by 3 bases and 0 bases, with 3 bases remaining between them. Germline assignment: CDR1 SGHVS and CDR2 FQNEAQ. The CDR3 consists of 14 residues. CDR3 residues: CASSFFSGANVLTF. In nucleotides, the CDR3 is TGTGCCAGCAGCTTCTTCTCTGGGGCCAACGTCCTGACTTTC.

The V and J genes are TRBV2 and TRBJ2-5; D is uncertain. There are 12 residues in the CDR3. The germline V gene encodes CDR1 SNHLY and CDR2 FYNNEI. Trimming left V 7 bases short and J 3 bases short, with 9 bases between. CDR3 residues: CASKYGKETQYF. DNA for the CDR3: TGTGCCAGCAAGTATGGAAAAGAGACCCAGTACTTC.

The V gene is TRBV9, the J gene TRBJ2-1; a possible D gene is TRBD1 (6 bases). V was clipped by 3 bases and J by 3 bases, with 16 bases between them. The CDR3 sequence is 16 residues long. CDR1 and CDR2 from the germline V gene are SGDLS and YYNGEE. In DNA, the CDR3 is TGTGCCAGCAGCGATCAGGGGCGGGTAGACTACAATGAGCAGTTCTTC. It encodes CASSDQGRVDYNEQFF.

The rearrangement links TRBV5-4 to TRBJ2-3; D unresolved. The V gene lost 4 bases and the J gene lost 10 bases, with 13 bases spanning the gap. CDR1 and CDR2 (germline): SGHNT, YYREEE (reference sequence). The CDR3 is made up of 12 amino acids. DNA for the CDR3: TGTGCCAGCAGCCGCCCTGACGTAGCGCAGTATTTT. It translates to CASSRPDVAQYF.

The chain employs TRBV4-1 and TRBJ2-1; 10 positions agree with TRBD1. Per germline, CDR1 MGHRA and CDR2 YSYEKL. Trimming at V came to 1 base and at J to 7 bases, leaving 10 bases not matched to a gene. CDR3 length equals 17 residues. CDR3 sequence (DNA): TGCGCCAGCAGCCAAGTCCCCCCGGACAGGGGGTCAAATGAGCAGTTCTTC. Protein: CASSQVPPDRGSNEQFF.

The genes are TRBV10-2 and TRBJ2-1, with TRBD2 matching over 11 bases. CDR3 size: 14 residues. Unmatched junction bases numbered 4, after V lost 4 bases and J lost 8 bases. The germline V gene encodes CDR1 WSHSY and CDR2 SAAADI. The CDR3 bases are TGCGCCAGCAGTGGAACTAGCGGGAGCTATGAGCAGTTCTTC. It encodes CASSGTSGSYEQFF.

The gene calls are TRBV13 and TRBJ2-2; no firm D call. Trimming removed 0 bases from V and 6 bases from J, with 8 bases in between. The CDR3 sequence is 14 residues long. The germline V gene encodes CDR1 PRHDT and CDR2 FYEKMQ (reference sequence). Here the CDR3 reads CASSLGRRAGELFF. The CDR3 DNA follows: TGTGCCAGCAGCTTAGGCAGGAGAGCCGGGGAGCTGTTTTTT.

CDR3 region: CASSLTSGIYEQYF. The CDR3 DNA reads as TGTGCCAGCAGTTTAACTAGCGGGATCTACGAGCAGTACTTC. This chain uses TRBV28 with TRBJ2-7, with 10 bases fitting TRBD2. CDR3 length: 14 residues. With V trimmed by 2 bases and J by 3 bases, 1 base remained unmatched. The germline V gene has CDR1 MDHEN and CDR2 SYDVKM.

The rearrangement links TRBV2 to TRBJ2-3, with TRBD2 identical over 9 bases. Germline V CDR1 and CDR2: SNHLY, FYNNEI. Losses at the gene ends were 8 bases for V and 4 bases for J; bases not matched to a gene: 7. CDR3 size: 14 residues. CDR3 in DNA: TGTGCCAGCCATCTAGCGGGATTGTCAGATACGCAGTATTTT. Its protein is CASHLAGLSDTQYF. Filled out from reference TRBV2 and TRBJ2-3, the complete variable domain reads EPEVTQTPSHQVTQMGQEVILRCVPISNHLYFYWYRQILGQKVEFLVSFYNNEISEKSEIFDDQFSVERPDGSNFTLKIRSTKLEDSAMYFCASHLAGLSDTQYFGPGTRLTVL.

The CDR3 coding sequence is TGTGCCTGGCGAATAGGCTCCGGGACAGGGAGTGGCTACACCTTC. Translated, it gives CAWRIGSGTGSGYTF. This chain uses TRBV30 with TRBJ1-2; 9 bases match TRBD1. Germline loops: CDR1 GTSNPN, CDR2 SVGIG (reference sequence). The V and J ends lost 5 bases and 7 bases, in that order; junction bases with no gene match: 14. This CDR3 region has 15 residues.

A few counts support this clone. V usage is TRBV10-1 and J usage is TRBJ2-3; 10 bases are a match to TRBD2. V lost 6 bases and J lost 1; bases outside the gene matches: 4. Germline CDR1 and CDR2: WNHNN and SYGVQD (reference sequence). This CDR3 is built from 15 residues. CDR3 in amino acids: CASSRGTSGTDTQYF. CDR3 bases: TGCGCCAGCAGCCGAGGGACTAGCGGCACAGATACGCAGTATTTT.

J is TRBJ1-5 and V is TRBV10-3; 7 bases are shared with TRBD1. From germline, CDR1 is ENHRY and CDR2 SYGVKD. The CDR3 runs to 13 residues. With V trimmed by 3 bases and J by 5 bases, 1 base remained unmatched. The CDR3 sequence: CAISEDRDQPQHF. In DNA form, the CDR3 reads TGTGCCATCAGTGAAGACAGGGATCAGCCCCAGCATTTT.

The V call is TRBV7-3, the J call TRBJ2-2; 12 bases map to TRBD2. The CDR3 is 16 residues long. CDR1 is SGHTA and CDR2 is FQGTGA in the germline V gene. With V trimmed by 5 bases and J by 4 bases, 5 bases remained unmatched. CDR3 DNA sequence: TGTGCCAGCAGCCTTGGACTAGCGGGGTCCACCGGGGAGCTGTTTTTT. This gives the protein CASSLGLAGSTGELFF.

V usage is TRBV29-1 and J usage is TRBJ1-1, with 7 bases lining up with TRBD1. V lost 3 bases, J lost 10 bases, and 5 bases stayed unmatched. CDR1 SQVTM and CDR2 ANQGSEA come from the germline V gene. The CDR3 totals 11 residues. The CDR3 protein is CSVDQAGGAFF. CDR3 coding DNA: TGCAGCGTTGACCAGGCAGGGGGAGCTTTCTTT.

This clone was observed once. The CDR3 spells CASGSGRDYNEQFF. The CDR3 DNA sequence: TGTGCCAGTGGTAGCGGGAGGGATTACAATGAGCAGTTCTTC. The gene calls are TRBV19 and TRBJ2-1; TRBD2 matches 11 bases. The CDR3 runs to 14 residues. Germline-derived CDR1 and CDR2 are LNHDA and SQIVND (reference sequence). With V trimmed by 8 bases and J by 4 bases, 4 bases remained unmatched.

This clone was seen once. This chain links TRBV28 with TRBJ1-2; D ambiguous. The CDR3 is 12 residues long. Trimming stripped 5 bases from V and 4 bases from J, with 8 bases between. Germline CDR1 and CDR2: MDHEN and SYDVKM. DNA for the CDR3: TGTGCCAGCAGTCCCCACGGCTATGGCTACACCTTC. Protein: CASSPHGYGYTF.

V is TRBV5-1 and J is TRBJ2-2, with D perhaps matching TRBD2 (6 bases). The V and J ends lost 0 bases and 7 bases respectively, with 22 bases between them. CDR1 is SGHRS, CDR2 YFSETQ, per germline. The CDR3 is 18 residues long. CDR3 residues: CASSLVGLAGGAGGELFF. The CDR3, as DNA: TGCGCCAGCAGCTTGGTGGGACTCGCCGGGGGAGCGGGCGGGGAGCTGTTTTTT. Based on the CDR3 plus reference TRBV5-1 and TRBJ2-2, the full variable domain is KAGVTQTPRYLIKTRGQQVTLSCSPISGHRSVSWYQQTPGQGLQFLFEYFSETQRNKGNFPGRFSGRQFSNSRSEMNVSTLELGDSALYLCASSLVGLAGGAGGELFFGEGSRLTVL.